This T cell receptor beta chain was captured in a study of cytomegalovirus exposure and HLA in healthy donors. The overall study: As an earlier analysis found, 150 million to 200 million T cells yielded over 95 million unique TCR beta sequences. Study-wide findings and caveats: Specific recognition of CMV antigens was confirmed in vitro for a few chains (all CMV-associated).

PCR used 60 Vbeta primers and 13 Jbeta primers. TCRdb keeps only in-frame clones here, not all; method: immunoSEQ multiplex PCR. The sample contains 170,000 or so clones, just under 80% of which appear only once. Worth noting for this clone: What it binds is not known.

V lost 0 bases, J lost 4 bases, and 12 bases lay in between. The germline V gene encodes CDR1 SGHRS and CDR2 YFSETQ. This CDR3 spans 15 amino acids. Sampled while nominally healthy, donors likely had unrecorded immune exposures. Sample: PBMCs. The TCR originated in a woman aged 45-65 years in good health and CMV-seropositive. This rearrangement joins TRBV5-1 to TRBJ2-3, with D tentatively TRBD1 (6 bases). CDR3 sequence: CASSLGTVEADTQYF. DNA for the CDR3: TGCGCCAGCAGCTTGGGGACAGTGGAGGCAGATACGCAGTATTTT.